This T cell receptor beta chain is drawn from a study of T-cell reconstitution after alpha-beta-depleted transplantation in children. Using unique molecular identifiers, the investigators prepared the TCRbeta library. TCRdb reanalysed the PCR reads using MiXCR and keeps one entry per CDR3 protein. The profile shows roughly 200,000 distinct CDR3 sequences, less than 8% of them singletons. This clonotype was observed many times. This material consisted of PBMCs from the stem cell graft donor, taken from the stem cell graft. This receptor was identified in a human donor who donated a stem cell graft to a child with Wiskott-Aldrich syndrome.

The CDR3 protein is CASRREQETQYF. CDR3 bases: TGTGCCAGCAGGAGAGAACAAGAGACCCAGTACTTC. This chain joins TRBV12-3 or TRBV12-4 and TRBJ2-5, with D unresolved. Trimming took 6 bases from V and 2 from J, leaving 7 bases between them. The CDR3 consists of 12 residues.